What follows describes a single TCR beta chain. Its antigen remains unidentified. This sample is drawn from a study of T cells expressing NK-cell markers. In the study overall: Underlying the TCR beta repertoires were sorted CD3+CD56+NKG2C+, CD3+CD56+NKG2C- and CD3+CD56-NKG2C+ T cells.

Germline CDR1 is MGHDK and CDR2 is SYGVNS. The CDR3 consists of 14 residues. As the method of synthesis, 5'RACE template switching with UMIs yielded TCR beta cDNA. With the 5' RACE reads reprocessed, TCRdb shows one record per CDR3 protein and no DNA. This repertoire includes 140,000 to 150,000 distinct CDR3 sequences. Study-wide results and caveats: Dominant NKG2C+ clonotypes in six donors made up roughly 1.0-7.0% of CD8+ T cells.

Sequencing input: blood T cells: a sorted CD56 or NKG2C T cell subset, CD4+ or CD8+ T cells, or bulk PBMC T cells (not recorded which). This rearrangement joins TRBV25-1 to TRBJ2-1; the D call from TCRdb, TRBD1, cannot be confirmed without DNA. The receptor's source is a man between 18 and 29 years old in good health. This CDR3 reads CASSEFPDYNEQFF.